This entry lists 25 T cell receptor beta chains sequenced from one sample in a study of T-cell reconstitution after alpha-beta-depleted transplantation in children. Unique molecular identifiers were used in preparing the TCRbeta library. TCRdb reanalysed the PCR reads using MiXCR and keeps one entry per CDR3 protein. The sample yields hundreds of thousands of distinct CDR3 sequences, about an eighth seen once. The sequencing here drew on PBMCs, taken before TCRalphabeta/CD19-depleted stem cell transplant. The receptors were sampled from a girl aged 2-10 years with congenital amegakaryocytic thrombocytopenia, due to receive a stem cell transplant.

In this sample, this clonotype turned up many times. V gene TRBV5-1 combines with J gene TRBJ2-5; perhaps TRBD2 as D (5 bases). CDR3 length equals 21 residues. V was shortened by 0 bases and J by 1 base, with 28 bases between the two germline ends. Germline V gene sequence: CDR1 SGHRS, CDR2 YFSETQ. Here the CDR3 reads CASSLAPFFPPRGLFQETQYF. CDR3 nucleotide sequence: TGCGCCAGCAGCTTGGCCCCCTTCTTCCCGCCTCGCGGGCTATTCCAAGAGACCCAGTACTTC.

On this clonotype itself: A read error may be the cause here, since a much bigger clone is one base away. The chain uses TRBV12-3 or TRBV12-4 and TRBJ1-1; unclear D gene. The CDR3 has 18 amino acids. The CDR3: CASSLVLRGIPLNAEAFF. Written as DNA, the CDR3 is TGTGCCAGCAGTTTAGTGTTGCGAGGGATTCCCTTGAACGCTGAAGCTTTCTTT.

This clonotype was observed many times. This chain joins TRBV20-1 and TRBJ2-1, with D possibly matching TRBD2 (5 bases). In germline, CDR1 is DFQATT, CDR2 SNEGSKA (reference sequence). Trimming cost V 6 bases and J 9 bases, with 27 bases left between them. CDR3 length: 16 residues. The CDR3 loop is CSAPKDWNIISGEQFF. In DNA, the CDR3 is TGCAGTGCCCCTAAGGACTGGAACATCATATCGGGTGAGCAGTTCTTC.

This clonotype occurred a few times. This chain links TRBV6-1 with TRBJ2-5, with a tentative D call TRBD2 (5 bases). The V and J ends lost 8 bases and 5 bases respectively, with 15 bases between them. From germline, CDR1 is MNHNS and CDR2 SASEGT. The CDR3 is 13 amino acids. Here the CDR3 DNA reads TGTGCCAGCCGGAACGCGGCGGGTGAGACCCAGTACTTC. Translation gives CASRNAAGETQYF.

This clonotype was seen only a few times. The chain is built from TRBV29-1 and TRBJ2-1; D ambiguous. V shed 5 bases and J shed 5 bases, with 10 bases lying between them. Germline V lookup: CDR1 SQVTM, CDR2 ANQGSEA. This CDR3 region has 12 residues. The CDR3 nucleotides read TGCAGCGTTCTACTGGTTAACAATGAGCAGTTCTTC. This sequence encodes CSVLLVNNEQFF.

In this sample, this clonotype turned up many times. The chain links TRBV7-6 to TRBJ2-7; D may be TRBD1 or TRBD2 (5 bases each). Trimming left V 8 bases short and J 2 bases short, with 10 bases between. Germline lookup yields CDR1 SGHVS and CDR2 FNYEAQ. This CDR3 comprises 12 residues. CDR3 protein: CASASGPYEQYF. The CDR3 nucleotides are TGTGCCAGCGCCTCGGGACCCTACGAGCAGTACTTC.

This chain links TRBV2 with TRBJ1-2, with 8 bases matching TRBD1. Trimming took 0 bases from V and 5 from J; bases not matched to a gene: 8. The CDR3 loop spans 16 amino acids. CDR1 and CDR2 (germline): SNHLY, FYNNEI. CDR3 sequence (DNA): TGTGCCAGCAGTGAAGCGCGAACAGGGGGGAGGTATGGCTACACCTTC. This sequence encodes CASSEARTGGRYGYTF.

This clonotype appeared a few times. This chain uses TRBV20-1 with TRBJ1-2; 8 bases line up with TRBD1. V was pared by 6 bases and J by 3 bases, with 9 bases of the junction left unmatched. Germline loops: CDR1 DFQATT, CDR2 SNEGSKA (reference sequence). This CDR3 contains 14 residues. The CDR3 nucleotides read TGCAGTGCCAAGACAGGGGACGAAGACTATGGCTACACCTTC. Its protein is CSAKTGDEDYGYTF.

This rearrangement joins TRBV5-6 to TRBJ1-1; D uncertain. The germline V gene has CDR1 SGHDT and CDR2 YYEEEE. The CDR3 has 15 residues. V lost 4 bases, J lost 2 bases, and 15 bases lay in between. As DNA, the CDR3 is TGTGCCAGCAGCCCCGCGGTGAGGGTTAACACTGAAGCTTTCTTT. This gives the protein CASSPAVRVNTEAFF.

This clonotype appeared a few times. This sequence joins TRBV19 and TRBJ2-1; 10 nucleotides match TRBD2. Germline trimming cut 5 bases from V and 7 bases from J; bases unmatched to any gene: 17. CDR1 and CDR2 from the germline V gene are LNHDA and SQIVND (reference sequence). This CDR3 comprises 18 residues. CDR3 nucleotides: TGTGCCAGTAGTTCGCCCGGAACAGCGGGAGGGCCAGAGAATGAGCAGTTCTTC. Translation gives CASSSPGTAGGPENEQFF.

At least ten counts were recorded for this clonotype. This chain uses TRBV4-2 with TRBJ2-7; D is perhaps TRBD1 or TRBD2 (5 bases each). V lost 0 bases, J lost 4 bases, and 16 bases lay in between. The CDR3 spans 16 residues. Per the germline V gene, CDR1 is LGHNA and CDR2 is YNFKEQ. CDR3 DNA sequence: TGTGCCAGCAGCCAAGATCAGGGTAGGGGACCTTACGAGCAGTACTTC. Protein product: CASSQDQGRGPYEQYF.

Written as DNA, the CDR3 is TGTGCCAGCAGACCAAGCGGGAGGGGAACAGATACGCAGTATTTT. Amino acids: CASRPSGRGTDTQYF. The genes are TRBV6-2 or TRBV6-3 and TRBJ2-3; 10 nucleotides line up with TRBD2. The V segment lost 6 bases and the J segment 3 bases; nucleotides outside the gene matches: 6. This CDR3 has 15 amino acids. CDR1 MNHEY and CDR2 SVGEGT come from the germline V gene.

This clonotype was recorded many times. CDR3 protein: CSAGPRRLVPREQFF. CDR3 coding DNA: TGCAGTGCTGGCCCGCGAAGACTTGTCCCCCGGGAGCAGTTCTTC. The chain joins TRBV20-1 to TRBJ2-1; D is unclear. The length of the CDR3 is 15 residues. The V end lost 5 bases, the J end lost 10 bases, and 24 bases lay between the germline ends. CDR1 and CDR2 (germline): DFQATT, SNEGSKA (reference sequence).

This clonotype was observed a handful of times. The rearrangement uses TRBV20-1 and TRBJ2-3, with D possibly TRBD2 on 5 matching bases. Looked up from germline, CDR1 is DFQATT and CDR2 is SNEGSKA (reference sequence). CDR3 length: 15 residues. V was clipped by 0 bases and J by 6 bases, with 16 bases between them. DNA of the CDR3: TGCAGTGCTAGAGATTCCGCGGGCCGAGGTGATACGCAGTATTTT. Its protein product is CSARDSAGRGDTQYF.

Many counts were recorded for this clonotype. The chain is built from TRBV5-1 and TRBJ2-3; D is undetermined. V was pared by 0 bases and J by 1 base, with 9 bases between. From germline, CDR1 is SGHRS and CDR2 YFSETQ. The CDR3 length is 15 residues. The CDR3 DNA reads TGCGCCAGCAGCTTGGAGGGTTTTGGCACAGATACGCAGTATTTT. It is translated as CASSLEGFGTDTQYF.

As concerns this clonotype: Just one base apart from a much larger clone, this may be a read error. The chain is built from TRBV5-1 and TRBJ2-7; 8 bases agree with TRBD2. CDR3 length equals 14 residues. The germline V gene encodes CDR1 SGHRS and CDR2 YFSETQ. CDR3 nucleotide sequence: TGCGCCAGCAGCTTGCGGGACATCGGGGGGGAGCAGCACTTC. It is translated as CASSLRDIGGEQHF.

V usage is TRBV20-1 and J usage is TRBJ1-4; tentatively, D is TRBD1 (5 bases). Trimming pared 7 bases from V and 8 bases from J, leaving 14 bases between. Germline V gene lookup returns CDR1 DFQATT and CDR2 SNEGSKA (reference sequence). The length of the CDR3 is 12 residues. The CDR3 nucleotides read TGCAGTGTCGAGCAGGGTTGGGAAAAACTGTTTTTT. It codes for CSVEQGWEKLFF.

This clonotype occurred many times. The chain recombines TRBV6-5 with TRBJ2-1; 9 bases align to TRBD2. This CDR3 has 17 residues. V trimming: 10 bases; J trimming: 9 bases; junction bases outside the gene matches: 22. Looked up from germline, CDR1 is MNHEY and CDR2 is SVGAGI. The CDR3 coding sequence is TGTGCCACCAGAAAAAATAGCGGGAGAGGATCATATGGTGAGCAGTTCTTC. Translated: CATRKNSGRGSYGEQFF.

At least ten counts were recorded for this clonotype. This chain connects TRBV20-1 to TRBJ2-4, with D perhaps TRBD1 (5 bases). The V gene's germline CDR1 is DFQATT and CDR2 SNEGSKA (reference sequence). CDR3 length: 15 residues. The V end was cut by 4 bases, the J end by 0 bases, with 13 bases between. CDR3 loop: CSATQMGLAKNIQYF. As DNA, the CDR3 is TGCAGTGCTACCCAAATGGGGCTAGCCAAAAACATTCAGTACTTC.

This clonotype was found many times. The chain uses TRBV27 and TRBJ2-1; 13 bases align to TRBD2. V lost 4 bases, J lost 0 bases, and 9 bases stayed unmatched. This CDR3 comprises 19 residues. Germline lookup yields CDR1 MNHEY and CDR2 SMNVEV (reference sequence). The CDR3 DNA sequence: TGTGCCAGCAGTTCCCTTGGACTAGCGGGAGAGAGCTCCTACAATGAGCAGTTCTTC. Protein sequence: CASSSLGLAGESSYNEQFF.

V gene TRBV10-3 combines with J gene TRBJ2-1; TRBD2 aligns across 10 bases. Germline V CDR1 and CDR2: ENHRY, SYGVKD. The CDR3 is 13 residues long. Germline trimming cut 8 bases from V and 7 bases from J; bases unmatched to any gene: 5. This chain's CDR3 is CAISGLAANEQFF. The CDR3 DNA reads TGTGCCATCTCCGGACTAGCGGCAAATGAGCAGTTCTTC.

V gene TRBV19 combines with J gene TRBJ2-7, with TRBD1 matching 9 bases. CDR3 length equals 14 residues. Germline V lookup: CDR1 LNHDA, CDR2 SQIVND (reference sequence). J lost 6 bases, V lost 5 bases, and 8 bases had no gene match. The CDR3 coding sequence is TGTGCCAGTAGTCGCCGGGACAGGGACGGCGAGCAGTACTTC. As protein: CASSRRDRDGEQYF.

This clonotype was counted ten times or more. This chain joins TRBV12-3 or TRBV12-4 and TRBJ1-1; D is perhaps TRBD1 (6 bases). V lost 7 bases and J lost 5, with 17 bases in between. This CDR3 has 14 amino acids. CDR3 sequence reads: CASINRERWTEAFF. CDR3 coding DNA: TGTGCCAGCATCAACAGGGAAAGGTGGACTGAAGCTTTCTTT.

This clonotype has only a few counts. The rearrangement uses TRBV4-1 and TRBJ2-5; D is unclear. The CDR3 is 15 amino acids. Germline V lookup: CDR1 MGHRA, CDR2 YSYEKL. Trimming pared 3 bases from V and 5 bases from J, leaving 16 bases between. The CDR3 sequence: CASSQVLSPRETQYF. The CDR3 bases are TGCGCCAGCAGCCAGGTTTTAAGCCCCCGGGAGACCCAGTACTTC.

This clonotype was counted between two and nine times. The chain is built from TRBV5-1 and TRBJ2-2, with TRBD1 matching over 7 bases. This CDR3 spans 15 amino acids. The trim removed 5 bases at V and 0 bases at J, leaving 4 bases unmatched. Germline V gives CDR1 SGHRS, CDR2 YFSETQ. The CDR3 is CASSWDSSNTGELFF. As DNA, the CDR3 is TGCGCCAGCAGTTGGGACAGCTCGAACACCGGGGAGCTGTTTTTT.